The source of this T cell receptor beta chain is a study of blood T cell repertoires in COVID-19. Study in general: Sites in the United States, Italy and Spain provided acute and convalescent COVID-19 samples. T cells, B-cell-depleted T cells, or PBMCs provided the cDNA or gDNA that served as material.

Sequenced by immunoSEQ multiplex PCR; TCRdb stores in-frame clones only, minus some. The data hold more than 150,000 clones, with about 80% observed a single time. This CDR3 is 14 amino acids long. V was cut by 6 bases and J by 7 bases, with 15 bases left in between. Germline CDR1 MDHEN, CDR2 SYDVKM. The sequence derives from a man aged 70 or older who had recovered from COVID-19. Sequenced input: peripheral blood. This chain links TRBV28 with TRBJ2-2; D is possibly TRBD2 (7 bases). CDR3 DNA sequence: TGTGCCAGCAGCCTAACGGGGGGCGGCGGGGAGCTGTTTTTT. Translated, it gives CASSLTGGGGELFF.